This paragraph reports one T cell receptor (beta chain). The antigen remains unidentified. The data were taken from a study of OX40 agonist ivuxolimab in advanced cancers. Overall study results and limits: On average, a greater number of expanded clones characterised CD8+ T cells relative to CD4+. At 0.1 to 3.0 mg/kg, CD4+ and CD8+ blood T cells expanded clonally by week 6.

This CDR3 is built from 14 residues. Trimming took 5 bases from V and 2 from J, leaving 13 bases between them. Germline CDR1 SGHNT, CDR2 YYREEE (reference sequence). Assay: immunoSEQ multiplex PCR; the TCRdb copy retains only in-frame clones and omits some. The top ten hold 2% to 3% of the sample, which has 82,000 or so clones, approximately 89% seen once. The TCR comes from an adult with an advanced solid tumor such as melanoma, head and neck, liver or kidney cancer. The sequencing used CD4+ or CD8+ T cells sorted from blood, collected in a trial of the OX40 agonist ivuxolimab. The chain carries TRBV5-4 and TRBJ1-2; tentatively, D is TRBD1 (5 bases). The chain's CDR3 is CASRLQGGNYGYTF. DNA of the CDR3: TGTGCCAGCAGACTGCAGGGTGGGAACTATGGCTACACCTTC.